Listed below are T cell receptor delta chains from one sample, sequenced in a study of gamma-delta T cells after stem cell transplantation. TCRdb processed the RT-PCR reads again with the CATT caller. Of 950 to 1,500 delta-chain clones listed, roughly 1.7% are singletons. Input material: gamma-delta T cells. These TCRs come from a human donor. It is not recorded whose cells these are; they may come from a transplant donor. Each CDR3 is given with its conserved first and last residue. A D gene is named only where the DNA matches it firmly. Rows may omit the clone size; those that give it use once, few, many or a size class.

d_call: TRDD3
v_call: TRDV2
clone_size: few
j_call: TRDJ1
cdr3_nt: TGTGCCTGTGACACCCTCAATCGGGATACCACCGATAAACTCATCTTT
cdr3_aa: CACDTLNRDTTDKLIF

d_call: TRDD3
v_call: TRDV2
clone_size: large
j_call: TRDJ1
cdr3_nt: TGTGCCTGTGACACCGTATCAGGTACTGGGGTTAGAACCGATAAACTCATCTTT
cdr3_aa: CACDTVSGTGVRTDKLIF

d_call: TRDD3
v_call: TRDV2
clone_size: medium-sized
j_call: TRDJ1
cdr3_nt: TGTGCCTGTGACAAGGTACCCAACCCTGGGGGACTCATCACCGATAAACTCATCTTT
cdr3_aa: CACDKVPNPGGLITDKLIF

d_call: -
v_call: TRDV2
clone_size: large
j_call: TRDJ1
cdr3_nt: TGTGCCTGTGACACAGTCGGAGGCCACCCCGATAAACTCATCTTT
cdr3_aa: CACDTVGGHPDKLIF

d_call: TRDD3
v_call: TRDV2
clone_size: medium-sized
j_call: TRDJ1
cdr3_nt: TGTGCCTGTGACCCCATCCTCACTGGGGGCCTTACTACCACCGATAAACTCATCTTT
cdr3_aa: CACDPILTGGLTTTDKLIF

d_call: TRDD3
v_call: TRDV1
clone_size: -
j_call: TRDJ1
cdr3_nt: TGTGCTCTTGGGGACCCCTTCCCGACAAACCACTTTTTAGCGGGGGATAGTTCCGATAAACTCATCTTT
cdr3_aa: CALGDPFPTNHFLAGDSSDKLIF

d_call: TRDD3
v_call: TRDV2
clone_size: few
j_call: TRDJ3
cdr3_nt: TGTGCCTGTGACCTGCTGGGGGATACGCATAAAGACACCCGACAGATGTTTTTC
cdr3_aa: CACDLLGDTHKDTRQMFF

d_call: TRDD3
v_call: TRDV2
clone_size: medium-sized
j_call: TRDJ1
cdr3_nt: TGTGCCTGTGACGCTATACTGGGGGAGCCAAAGTACACCGATAAACTCATCTTT
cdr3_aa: CACDAILGEPKYTDKLIF

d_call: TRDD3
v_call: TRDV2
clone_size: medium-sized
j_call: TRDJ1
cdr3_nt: TGTGCCTGTGACACAGTTAGTCGTCTGGGGGATCCCCACACCGATAAACTCATCTTT
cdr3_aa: CACDTVSRLGDPHTDKLIF

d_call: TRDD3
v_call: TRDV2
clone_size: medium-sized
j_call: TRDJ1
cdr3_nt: TGTGCCTGTGACTCCATACTGGGGGATACGCGGGGCGATAAACTCATCTTT
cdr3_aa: CACDSILGDTRGDKLIF

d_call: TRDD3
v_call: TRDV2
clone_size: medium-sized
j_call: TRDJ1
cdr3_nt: TGTGCCTGTGACAATATACTGGGGGATACGCGGACCGATAAACTCATCTTT
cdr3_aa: CACDNILGDTRTDKLIF

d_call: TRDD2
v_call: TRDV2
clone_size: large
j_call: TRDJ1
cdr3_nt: TGTGCCTGTGACACCCTTTCCTACTCGACTACCTACACCGATAAACTCATCTTT
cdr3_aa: CACDTLSYSTTYTDKLIF

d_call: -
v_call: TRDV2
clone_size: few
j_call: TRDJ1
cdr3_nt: TGTGCCTGTGAAACTGTAAAACCTGTAGGGGGACCAAACCTGTACACCGATAAACTCATCTTT
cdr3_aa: CACETVKPVGGPNLYTDKLIF

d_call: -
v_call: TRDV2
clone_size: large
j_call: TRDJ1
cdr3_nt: TGTGCCTGTGACACCTGGGGATCCACCGATAAACTCATCTTT
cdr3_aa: CACDTWGSTDKLIF

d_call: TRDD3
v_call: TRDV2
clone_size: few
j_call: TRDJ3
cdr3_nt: TGTGCCTGTGACCCCCTGGGGGATACGCATAAAGACACCCGACAGATGTTTTTC
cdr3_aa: CACDPLGDTHKDTRQMFF

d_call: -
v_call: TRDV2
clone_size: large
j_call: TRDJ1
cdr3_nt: TGTGCCTGTGACACCGCGGGGACACCGGGCGATAAACTCATCTTT
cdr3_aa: CACDTAGTPGDKLIF

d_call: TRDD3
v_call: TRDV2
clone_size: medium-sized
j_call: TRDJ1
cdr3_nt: TGTGCCTGTAGCAAAGTGGGGGATACGGCGACCGATAAACTCATCTTT
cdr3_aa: CACSKVGDTATDKLIF

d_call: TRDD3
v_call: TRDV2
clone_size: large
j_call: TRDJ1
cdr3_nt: TGTGCCTGTGACGGGATACTGGGGGATACGCGGGCGGACACCGATAAACTCATCTTT
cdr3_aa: CACDGILGDTRADTDKLIF

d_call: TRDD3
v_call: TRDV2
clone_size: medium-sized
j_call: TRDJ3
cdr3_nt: TGTGCCTGTGACAATACTGGGGGATACGCCAGCTCCTGGGACACCCGACAGATGTTTTTC
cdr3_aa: CACDNTGGYASSWDTRQMFF

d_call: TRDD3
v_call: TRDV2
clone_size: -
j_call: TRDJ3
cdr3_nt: TGTGCCTGTGACACCGCTGGGGGATACTCCTGGGACACCCGACAGATGTTTTTC
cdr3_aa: CACDTAGGYSWDTRQMFF

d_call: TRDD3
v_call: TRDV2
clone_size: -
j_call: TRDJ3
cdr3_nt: TGTGCCTGTGACCTACTGGGGGATACGCATAAAGACACCCGACAGATGTTTTTC
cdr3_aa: CACDLLGDTHKDTRQMFF

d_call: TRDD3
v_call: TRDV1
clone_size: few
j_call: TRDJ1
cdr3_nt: TGTGCTCTTGGGGCTAGACCTCTTCTAAACACGTTCCTGGGGGATACGCGTGAGTACACCGATAAACTCATCTTT
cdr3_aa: CALGARPLLNTFLGDTREYTDKLIF

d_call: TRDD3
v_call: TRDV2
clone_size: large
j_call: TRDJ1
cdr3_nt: TGTGCCTGTGACTCCTTACTGGGGGATAACACCGATAAACTCATCTTT
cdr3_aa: CACDSLLGDNTDKLIF

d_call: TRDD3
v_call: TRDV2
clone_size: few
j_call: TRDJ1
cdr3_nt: TGTGCCTCTGACAAACTGGGGGATACCGGAGGGTCTAAACTCATCTTT
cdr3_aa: CASDKLGDTGGSKLIF

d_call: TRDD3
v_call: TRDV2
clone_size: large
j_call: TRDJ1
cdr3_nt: TGTGCCTGTGACCCCCTGGGGGATAAAAACGGTAAACTCATCTTT
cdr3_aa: CACDPLGDKNGKLIF

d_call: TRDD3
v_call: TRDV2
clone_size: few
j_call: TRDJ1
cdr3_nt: TGTGCCTGTGACACCTACTGGGGGATACGCAGAAACGGAGACACCGATAAACTCATCTTT
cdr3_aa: CACDTYWGIRRNGDTDKLIF

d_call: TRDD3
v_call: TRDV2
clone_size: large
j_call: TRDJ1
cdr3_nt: TGTGCCTGTGACTCTGTACTGGGGGATCCCTCGTACACCGATAAACTCATCTTT
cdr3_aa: CACDSVLGDPSYTDKLIF

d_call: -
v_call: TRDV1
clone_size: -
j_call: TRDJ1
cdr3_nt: TGTGCTCTTGGCGAATTGTACACCGATAAACTCATCTTT
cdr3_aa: CALGELYTDKLIF

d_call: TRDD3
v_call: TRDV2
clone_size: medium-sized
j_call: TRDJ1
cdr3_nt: TGTGCCTGTGACACCGTAGGGGGATACACCGATAAACTCATCTTT
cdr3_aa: CACDTVGGYTDKLIF

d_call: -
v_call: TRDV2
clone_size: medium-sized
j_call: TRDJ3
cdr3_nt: TGTGCCTGTGACACGGCAGGGGGCTCTAGCTCCTGGGACACCCGACAGATGTTTTTC
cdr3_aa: CACDTAGGSSSWDTRQMFF

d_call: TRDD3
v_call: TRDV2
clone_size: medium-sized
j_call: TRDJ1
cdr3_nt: TGTGCCTGTGAACCCTTACTGGGGGATACGTCGTACACCGATAAACTCATCTTT
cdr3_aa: CACEPLLGDTSYTDKLIF

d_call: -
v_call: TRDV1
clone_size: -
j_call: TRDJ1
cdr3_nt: TGTGCTCTTGGGGAACCCGCCGGGTACACCGATAAACTCATCTTT
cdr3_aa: CALGEPAGYTDKLIF

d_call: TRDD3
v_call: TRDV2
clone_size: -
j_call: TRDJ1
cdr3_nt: TGTGCCTGTGACAGACTGGGGGATTTTGGAGATACTTACACCGATAAACTCATCTTT
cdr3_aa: CACDRLGDFGDTYTDKLIF